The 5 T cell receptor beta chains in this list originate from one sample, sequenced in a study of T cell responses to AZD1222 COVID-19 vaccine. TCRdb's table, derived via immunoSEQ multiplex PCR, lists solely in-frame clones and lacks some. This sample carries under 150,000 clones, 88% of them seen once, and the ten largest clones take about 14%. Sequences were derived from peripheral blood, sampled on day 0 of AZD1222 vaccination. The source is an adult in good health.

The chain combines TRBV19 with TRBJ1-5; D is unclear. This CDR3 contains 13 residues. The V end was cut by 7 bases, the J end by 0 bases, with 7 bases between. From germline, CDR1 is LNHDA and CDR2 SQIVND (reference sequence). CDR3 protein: CASNDFSNQPQHF. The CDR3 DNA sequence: TGTGCCAGTAACGACTTTAGCAATCAGCCCCAGCATTTT. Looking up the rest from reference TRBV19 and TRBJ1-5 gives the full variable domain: DGGITQSPKYLFRKEGQNVTLSCEQNLNHDAMYWYRQDPGQGLRLIYYSQIVNDFQKGDIAEGYSVSREKKESFPLTVTSAQKNPTAFYLCASNDFSNQPQHFGDGTRLSIL.

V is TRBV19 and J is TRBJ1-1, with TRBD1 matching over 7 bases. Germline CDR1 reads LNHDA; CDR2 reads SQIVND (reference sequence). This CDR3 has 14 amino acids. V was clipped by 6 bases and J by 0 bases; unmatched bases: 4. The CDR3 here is CASSRTGMNTEAFF. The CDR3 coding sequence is TGTGCCAGTAGCCGGACAGGCATGAACACTGAAGCTTTCTTT.

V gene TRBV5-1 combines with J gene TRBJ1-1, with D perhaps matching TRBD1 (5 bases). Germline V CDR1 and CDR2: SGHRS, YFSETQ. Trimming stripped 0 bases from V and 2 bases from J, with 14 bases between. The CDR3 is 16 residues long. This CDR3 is CASSLVMGRVNTEAFF. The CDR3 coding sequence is TGCGCCAGCAGCTTGGTTATGGGACGGGTTAACACTGAAGCTTTCTTT. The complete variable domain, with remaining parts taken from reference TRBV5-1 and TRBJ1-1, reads KAGVTQTPRYLIKTRGQQVTLSCSPISGHRSVSWYQQTPGQGLQFLFEYFSETQRNKGNFPGRFSGRQFSNSRSEMNVSTLELGDSALYLCASSLVMGRVNTEAFFGQGTRLTVV.

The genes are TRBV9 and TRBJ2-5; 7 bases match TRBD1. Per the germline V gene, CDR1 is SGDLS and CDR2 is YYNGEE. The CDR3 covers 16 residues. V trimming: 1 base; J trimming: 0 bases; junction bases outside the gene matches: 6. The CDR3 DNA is TGTGCCAGCAGCGTATCGGGACAGCCATACCAAGAGACCCAGTACTTC. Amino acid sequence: CASSVSGQPYQETQYF.

CDR3 nucleotides: TGTGCCAGCAGCCAACCCATTGGAGGGACGAGCATCGAGCAGTACTTC. Translating it yields CASSQPIGGTSIEQYF. This chain connects TRBV3-1 (or the pseudogene TRBV3-2) to TRBJ2-7; possibly TRBD2 for D (6 bases). The CDR3 loop spans 16 amino acids. V was trimmed by 2 bases and J by 6 bases, leaving 20 bases between them. Germline values: CDR1 LGHDT, CDR2 YNNKEL (reference sequence).